This T cell receptor beta chain was found in a study of cytomegalovirus exposure and HLA in healthy donors. Whole-study context: HLA-typed donors contributed some 85 million unique TCRs, which were held in an early data release. Overall study findings and caveats: Reported findings show TCR beta sequences accurately forecast HLA-A and HLA-B alleles in most subjects. Earlier analysis yielded a pattern in which most TCR beta V segments were productive about 87% or about 30% of the time.

On this clone: Its target is unknown.

This CDR3 has 17 amino acids. The V segment lost 1 base and the J segment 5 bases; nucleotides outside the gene matches: 9. CDR1 and CDR2 from the germline V gene are SGHRS and YFSETQ. The study ran its PCR with 60 Vbeta and 13 Jbeta primers. Clones were sequenced by immunoSEQ multiplex PCR, and TCRdb holds only the in-frame ones, with some missing. The top ten clones hold about 1.5% of a sample with roughly 150,000 clones, 65% to 85% of them seen once. The receptor's source is a man aged 50-60 years in good health and CMV-seropositive. The sequenced sample was PBMCs. The chain carries TRBV5-1 and TRBJ2-2; 9 bases agree with TRBD1. The CDR3 coding sequence is TGCGCCAGCAGCTTGCGTCCGGGACAGGGAGAGACCGGGGAGCTGTTTTTT. Residues: CASSLRPGQGETGELFF. The entire variable domain, with the rest obtained from reference TRBV5-1 and TRBJ2-2, is as follows: KAGVTQTPRYLIKTRGQQVTLSCSPISGHRSVSWYQQTPGQGLQFLFEYFSETQRNKGNFPGRFSGRQFSNSRSEMNVSTLELGDSALYLCASSLRPGQGETGELFFGEGSRLTVL.